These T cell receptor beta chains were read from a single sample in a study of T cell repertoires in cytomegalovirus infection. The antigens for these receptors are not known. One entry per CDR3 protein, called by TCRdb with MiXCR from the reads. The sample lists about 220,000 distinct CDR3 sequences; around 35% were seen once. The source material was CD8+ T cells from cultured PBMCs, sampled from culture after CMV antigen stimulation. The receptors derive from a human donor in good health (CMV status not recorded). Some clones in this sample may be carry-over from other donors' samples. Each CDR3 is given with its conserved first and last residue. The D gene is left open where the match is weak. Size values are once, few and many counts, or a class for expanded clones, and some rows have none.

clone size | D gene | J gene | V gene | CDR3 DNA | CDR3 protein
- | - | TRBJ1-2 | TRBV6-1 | TGTGCCAGCAGTGAAACTTATTATGGGGGCGGATCCTATGGCTACACCTTC | CASSETYYGGGSYGYTF
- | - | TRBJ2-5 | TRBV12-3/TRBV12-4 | TGTGCCAGCAGAGGGACATCCCAAGAGACCCAGTACTTC | CASRGTSQETQYF
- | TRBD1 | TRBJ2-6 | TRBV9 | TGTGCCAGCAGCGGCCCCGGGACAGGGGGTCCTGGGGCCAACGTCCTGACTTTC | CASSGPGTGGPGANVLTF
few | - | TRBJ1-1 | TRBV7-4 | TGTGCCAGCAGTCCCCCTGGGGACACTGAAGCTTTCTTT | CASSPPGDTEAFF
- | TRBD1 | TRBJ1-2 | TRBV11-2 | TGTGCCAGCAGCCAACAGGGGATACGGAACTATGGCTACACCTTC | CASSQQGIRNYGYTF
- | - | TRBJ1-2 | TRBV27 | TGTGCCAGCAGTTTAGACGTGGGCCTAGCTAACTATGGCTACACCTTC | CASSLDVGLANYGYTF
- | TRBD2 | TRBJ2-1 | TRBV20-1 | TGCAGTGCGACCTCTATAGCGGGAGCGGACTACAATGAGCAGTTCTTC | CSATSIAGADYNEQFF
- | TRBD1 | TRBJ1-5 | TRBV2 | TGTGCCAGCAGTGAAGCGTCGGACAGGGAACCTTATAGCAATCAGCCCCAGCATTTT | CASSEASDREPYSNQPQHF
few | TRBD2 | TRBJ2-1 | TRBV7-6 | TGTGCCAGCAGCTTAGTCTACCGCGGGGGGAGGTACAATGAGCAGTTCTTC | CASSLVYRGGRYNEQFF
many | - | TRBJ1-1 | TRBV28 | TGTGCCAGCAGTTTAGGACAGTCGGCTTTCTTT | CASSLGQSAFF
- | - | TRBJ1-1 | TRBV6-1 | TGTGCCAGCAGGCCGGTCTATGACACTGAAGCTTTCTTT | CASRPVYDTEAFF
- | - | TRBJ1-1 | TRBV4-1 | TGCGCCAGCAGCCAAGAGGCCACGGGGGACACTGAAGCTTTCTTT | CASSQEATGDTEAFF
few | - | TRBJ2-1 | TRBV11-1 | TGTGCCAGCAGCCCCGCTACCCCTGAAGGGAATGAGCAGTTCTTC | CASSPATPEGNEQFF
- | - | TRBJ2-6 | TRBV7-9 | TGTGCCAGCAGCCTCCACAGCTCTGGGGCCAACGTCCTGACTTTC | CASSLHSSGANVLTF
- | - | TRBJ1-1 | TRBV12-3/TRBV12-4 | TGTGCCAGCAGTTTAGAGGCAGCCGGCGAGGACGAAGCTTTCTTT | CASSLEAAGEDEAFF
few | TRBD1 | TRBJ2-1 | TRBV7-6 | TGTGCCAGCAGCGTTCTCCGGGACAGACACAATGAGCAGTTCTTC | CASSVLRDRHNEQFF